This record concerns one T cell receptor (beta chain) sequence. Its antigen is not known. Each donor was a healthy Caucasian individual from Russia, aged 6 to 90. This sample is part of a study of blood T cells in healthy people across ages. There are 17 residues in the CDR3. J gave up 4 bases and V 7 bases, and 15 bases lay outside the gene matches. Germline V gene lookup returns CDR1 SEHNR and CDR2 FQNEAQ (reference sequence). Study observations and caveats: Whereas aged donors had fewer naive CD4+ cells, long-lived donors had more of them and higher diversity. Older individuals had lower TCR beta diversity per million T cells (the decline was roughly linear).

Next came a second PCR, run for about 6 to 11 cycles, which used a sample-barcoded 5' primer along with a J-beta primer mix. TCRdb re-called the 5' RACE reads with MiXCR, one entry per CDR3 protein. There are 1.8 million or so distinct CDR3 sequences in the sample; about two fifths occur only once, and about 23% lies in the top ten. The chain carries TRBV7-9 and TRBJ1-2; 10 nucleotides align to TRBD1. The sequence was obtained from a human donor in good health. Sequencing input: blood. CDR3 sequence reads: CASTGLRGTGDSYGYTF. The CDR3 DNA reads TGTGCCAGCACCGGCCTTAGGGGGACAGGGGATAGCTATGGCTACACCTTC.